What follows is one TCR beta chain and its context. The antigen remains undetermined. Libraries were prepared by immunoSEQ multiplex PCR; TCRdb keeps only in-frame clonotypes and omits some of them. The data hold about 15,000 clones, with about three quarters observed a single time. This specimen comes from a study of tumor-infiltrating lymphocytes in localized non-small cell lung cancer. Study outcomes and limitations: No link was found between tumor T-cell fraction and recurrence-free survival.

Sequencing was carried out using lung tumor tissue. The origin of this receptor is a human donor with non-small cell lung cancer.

The CDR3 nucleotides are TGTGCCATCAGTGAGTCCGGGGGACAGGGAAGGTTGGGAGGCAATCAGCCCCAGCATTTT. It specifies CAISESGGQGRLGGNQPQHF. The chain couples TRBV10-3 to TRBJ1-5; 9 bases line up with TRBD1. This CDR3 has 20 amino acids. CDR1 ENHRY and CDR2 SYGVKD come from the germline V gene. Trimming took 0 bases from V and 2 from J; bases not matched to a gene: 14.